The 32 T cell receptor beta chains given below trace back to one sample, sequenced in a study of cytomegalovirus exposure and HLA in healthy donors. PCR involved 60 Vbeta and 13 Jbeta primers. Libraries were prepared by immunoSEQ multiplex PCR; TCRdb keeps only in-frame clonotypes and omits some of them. The sample carries 95,000 or so clones, about 86% recorded once. What was sequenced was PBMCs. Receptors originate from a woman in her 70s in good health and CMV-seropositive.

The chain carries TRBV15 and TRBJ1-1; D is possibly TRBD1 (5 bases). The CDR3 has 15 amino acids. Germline V gives CDR1 LNHNV, CDR2 YYDKDF (reference sequence). V lost 5 bases, J lost 5 bases, and 18 bases lay in between. CDR3 sequence reads: CATSLPDISKTEAFF. DNA for the CDR3: TGTGCCACCAGCCTCCCGGACATTTCCAAAACTGAAGCTTTCTTT.

Regarding this clone: Other nucleotide sequences from this sample produce the same CDR3. The chain has TRBV2 and TRBJ1-1; 7 bases agree with TRBD1. CDR3 length: 13 amino acids. CDR1 is SNHLY and CDR2 is FYNNEI in the germline V gene. The ends lost 6 bases at V and 1 base at J; junction bases unmatched: 2. CDR3 nucleotide sequence: TGTGCCAGCAGCCAGGGGGAGAACACTGAAGCTTTCTTT. Translating gives CASSQGENTEAFF.

CDR3 nucleotide sequence: TGCGCCAGCAGCTTGGCGCGAAGGGGGGAGACCCAGTACTTC. Protein sequence: CASSLARRGETQYF. The V call is TRBV5-1, the J call TRBJ2-5, with a possible D match to TRBD1 (6 bases). CDR1 is SGHRS and CDR2 is YFSETQ in the germline V gene. The V end lost 0 bases, the J end lost 5 bases, and 11 bases lay between the germline ends. The CDR3 loop spans 14 amino acids.

This clone was counted between two and nine times. The rearrangement uses TRBV7-3 and TRBJ2-1; tentatively, D is TRBD1 (6 bases). The CDR3 extends over 14 amino acids. In germline, CDR1 is SGHTA, CDR2 FQGTGA. With 5 bases removed from V and 8 bases from J, the gap between germline ends came to 16 bases. As DNA, the CDR3 is TGTGCCAGCAGCCCTAACAGGGAATCTCATGAGCAGTTCTTC. Translation: CASSPNRESHEQFF.

This chain links TRBV9 with TRBJ2-7; no reliable D call. The CDR3 loop spans 14 amino acids. Germline lookup yields CDR1 SGDLS and CDR2 YYNGEE. V shed 0 bases and J shed 2 bases, with 9 bases lying between them. For the CDR3, the DNA is TGTGCCAGCAGCGTAGAGCCTACCGCCTACGAGCAGTACTTC. Translation: CASSVEPTAYEQYF.

This chain connects TRBV7-2 to TRBJ2-3; the match to TRBD2 covers 15 bases. The CDR3 length is 18 residues. Germline assignment: CDR1 SGHTA and CDR2 FQGNSA. The V and J ends lost 3 bases and 3 bases, in that order; junction bases with no gene match: 7. CDR3 amino acids: CASSLGLAGGLGTDTQYF. The CDR3 nucleotides are TGTGCCAGCAGCTTGGGACTAGCGGGAGGCCTGGGGACAGATACGCAGTATTTT.

The chain links TRBV5-1 to TRBJ2-5, with TRBD2 as a possible D gene (6 bases). The tail of the sequence fits TRBJ2-7 better, so the J call may be wrong. This CDR3 spans 14 amino acids. Germline CDR1 reads SGHRS; CDR2 reads YFSETQ. The CDR3 region has the DNA TGCGCCAGCAGCTTGGCCGGAGGGGCCTACGAGCAGTACTTC. Amino acid sequence: CASSLAGGAYEQYF.

The V gene is TRBV4-1, the J gene TRBJ2-1; TRBD2 aligns across 11 bases. The V gene end was trimmed by 2 bases and the J gene end by 3 bases; junction bases not matched to a gene: 3. CDR1 and CDR2 (germline): MGHRA, YSYEKL. This CDR3 is built from 16 residues. DNA of the CDR3: TGCGCCAGCAGCCAACCTAGCGGGAGGAGCTACAATGAGCAGTTCTTC. It specifies CASSQPSGRSYNEQFF.

J is TRBJ2-7 and V is TRBV2; D gene ambiguous. The length of the CDR3 is 16 residues. Germline assignment: CDR1 SNHLY and CDR2 FYNNEI. V shed 1 base and J shed 0 bases, with 13 bases lying between them. CDR3 in DNA: TGTGCCAGCAGTGAAGGCCTTGCGTACAGCTCCTACGAGCAGTACTTC. Translated, it gives CASSEGLAYSSYEQYF.

The chain recombines TRBV18 with TRBJ2-2, with D perhaps TRBD2 (5 bases). CDR3 size: 17 residues. Germline V gives CDR1 KGHSH, CDR2 LQKENI. Trimming pared 1 base from V and 0 bases from J, leaving 12 bases between. This chain's CDR3 is CASSPLVRAANTGELFF. CDR3 in DNA: TGTGCCAGCTCACCACTTGTCCGAGCGGCGAACACCGGGGAGCTGTTTTTT.

The genes are TRBV29-1 and TRBJ2-4; D is ambiguous. Trimming pared 1 base from V and 4 bases from J, leaving 8 bases between. Looked up from germline, CDR1 is SQVTM and CDR2 is ANQGSEA. The CDR3 has 13 amino acids. The DNA of the CDR3 is TGCAGCGTTGAAGGTCAGGCAAAAAACATTCAGTACTTC. Translation: CSVEGQAKNIQYF. The full variable domain, with the rest looked up from reference TRBV29-1 and TRBJ2-4, is SAVISQKPSRDICQRGTSLTIQCQVDSQVTMMFWYRQQPGQSLTLIATANQGSEATYESGFVIDKFPISRPNLTFSTLTVSNMSPEDSSIYLCSVEGQAKNIQYFGAGTRLSVL.

The gene calls are TRBV30 and TRBJ2-3; no definite D call. Germline V gene data show CDR1 as GTSNPN and CDR2 as SVGIG (reference sequence). The V and J ends lost 4 bases and 2 bases respectively, with 10 bases between them. This CDR3 has 13 residues. CDR3 in amino acids: CAWTVSPTDTQYF. DNA for the CDR3: TGTGCCTGGACCGTGAGTCCCACAGATACGCAGTATTTT.

The genes are TRBV6-4 and TRBJ2-3, with D uncertain. Germline values: CDR1 MRHNA, CDR2 SNTAGT. Trimming took off 5 bases at V and 2 bases at J, with 11 bases between the two ends. The CDR3 is 14 residues long. The CDR3 DNA reads as TGTGCCAGCAGTCAGAGACACAACACAGATACGCAGTATTTT. Amino acids: CASSQRHNTDTQYF.

This chain connects TRBV18 to TRBJ2-1; weak D call: TRBD1 (5 bases). Germline V gene lookup returns CDR1 KGHSH and CDR2 LQKENI. With 3 bases removed from V and 9 bases from J, the gap between germline ends came to 9 bases. The CDR3 is made up of 12 amino acids. The CDR3 region has the DNA TGTGCCAGCTCACCTAGGGGTGGTGAGCAGTTCTTC. Translation: CASSPRGGEQFF.

The rearrangement joins TRBV15 to TRBJ1-1; D gene uncertain. Germline values: CDR1 LNHNV, CDR2 YYDKDF (reference sequence). Trimming shortened V by 1 base and J by 4 bases, and 13 bases separated the two germline ends. This CDR3 has 15 amino acids. This CDR3 is CATSRGEGGGTEAFF. The CDR3 DNA reads as TGTGCCACCAGCAGAGGTGAGGGCGGTGGCACTGAAGCTTTCTTT.

The chain links TRBV5-1 to TRBJ2-1; 7 bases match TRBD2. The CDR3 sequence is 16 residues long. Germline V gene lookup returns CDR1 SGHRS and CDR2 YFSETQ. The V and J ends lost 4 bases and 1 base, in that order; junction bases with no gene match: 8. The CDR3 spells CASSGLGGGSYNEQFF. In nucleotides, the CDR3 is TGCGCCAGCAGCGGGCTTGGCGGGGGTTCCTACAATGAGCAGTTCTTC.

The genes are TRBV25-1 and TRBJ1-1, with a possible D match to TRBD1 (5 bases). Looked up from germline, CDR1 is MGHDK and CDR2 is SYGVNS. V shed 7 bases and J shed 6 bases, with 12 bases lying between them. This CDR3 is built from 12 residues. CDR3 in DNA: TGTGCCAGCACCTCCAGGGATCCTGAAGCTTTCTTT. Encoded protein: CASTSRDPEAFF.

V gene TRBV7-2 combines with J gene TRBJ2-7, with 11 bases that match TRBD1. The assigned J gene may be wrong: the sequence end matches TRBJ2-1 better. Germline CDR1 SGHTA, CDR2 FQGNSA. There are 15 residues in the CDR3. The CDR3 region is CASSPGTGGYNEQFF. The CDR3 DNA sequence: TGTGCCAGCAGCCCGGGGACAGGGGGATACAATGAGCAGTTCTTC.

The rearrangement links TRBV28 to TRBJ2-7, with a possible D match to TRBD1 (6 bases). In germline, CDR1 is MDHEN, CDR2 SYDVKM. V lost 4 bases and J 5 bases, leaving 15 bases between the germline ends. CDR3 length equals 14 residues. CDR3 bases: TGTGCCAGCAGTTCCGGGACAACCCGCAACGAGCAGTACTTC. Amino acid sequence: CASSSGTTRNEQYF.

This clone was detected a few times. V gene TRBV19 combines with J gene TRBJ2-7; D not resolved. This CDR3 is built from 15 residues. The V gene lost 6 bases and the J gene lost 0 bases, with 15 bases spanning the gap. CDR1 is LNHDA, CDR2 SQIVND, per germline (reference sequence). Here the CDR3 DNA reads TGTGCCAGTAGCCCTCGGTCTTCTAGCTCCTACGAGCAGTACTTC. It translates to CASSPRSSSSYEQYF.

The chain combines TRBV7-9 with TRBJ1-1; TRBD1 aligns across 7 bases. Germline V gives CDR1 SEHNR, CDR2 FQNEAQ (reference sequence). J gave up 6 bases and V 3 bases, and 4 bases lay outside the gene matches. This CDR3 has 13 amino acids. The CDR3 DNA follows: TGTGCCAGCAGCTTGGACAGGTTGGCTGAAGCTTTCTTT. Translating gives CASSLDRLAEAFF.

This chain uses TRBV7-9 with TRBJ2-3, with D tentatively TRBD2 (6 bases). The CDR3 extends over 14 amino acids. The ends were cut back, 3 bases at V and 0 bases at J, with 7 bases in the middle. Germline CDR1 SEHNR, CDR2 FQNEAQ (reference sequence). The CDR3 reads CASSLGTSTDTQYF. DNA of the CDR3: TGTGCCAGCAGCTTGGGGACTAGCACAGATACGCAGTATTTT.

The chain carries TRBV25-1 and TRBJ1-2; TRBD1 might be the D (5 bases). Germline V gives CDR1 MGHDK, CDR2 SYGVNS. The ends were cut back, 0 bases at V and 8 bases at J, with 13 bases in the middle. The CDR3 loop spans 14 amino acids. CDR3 in DNA: TGTGCCAGCAGTGAATACCGCAGGGAGGCCGGCTACACCTTC. This codes for CASSEYRREAGYTF.

V is TRBV6-5 and J is TRBJ2-1; possible D gene TRBD2, 6 bases. Per germline, CDR1 MNHEY and CDR2 SVGAGI. The V gene lost 10 bases and the J gene lost 9 bases, with 19 bases spanning the gap. This CDR3 has 13 amino acids. The CDR3 sequence: CATGEAISGEQFF. CDR3 in DNA: TGTGCCACTGGGGAGGCGATCTCAGGTGAGCAGTTCTTC.

J is TRBJ2-3 and V is TRBV4-1; D perhaps matches TRBD2 (6 bases). The CDR3 totals 16 residues. Germline CDR1 reads MGHRA; CDR2 reads YSYEKL. The V gene lost 1 base and the J gene lost 3 bases, with 14 bases spanning the gap. The CDR3 DNA is TGCGCCAGCAGCCAAGTAGGACGGGAGAAGACAGATACGCAGTATTTT. It translates to CASSQVGREKTDTQYF.

V and J are TRBV7-2 and TRBJ2-7, with TRBD2 as a possible D gene (6 bases). CDR3 length: 16 amino acids. Germline CDR1 SGHTA, CDR2 FQGNSA. V was cut by 4 bases and J by 3 bases, with 19 bases left in between. This CDR3 is CASSSSPGLTYYEQYF. The CDR3 DNA sequence: TGTGCCAGCAGCTCCAGCCCGGGACTCACTTACTACGAGCAGTACTTC.

The V and J genes are TRBV5-4 and TRBJ1-1; D uncertain. Germline V gene lookup returns CDR1 SGHNT and CDR2 YYREEE (reference sequence). The V end was cut by 1 base, the J end by 8 bases, with 9 bases between. The CDR3 extends over 12 amino acids. CDR3 residues: CASSLRRGEAFF. CDR3 nucleotides: TGTGCCAGCAGCTTGAGGCGCGGGGAAGCTTTCTTT.

J is TRBJ2-7 and V is TRBV6-5; 8 bases map to TRBD1. J was trimmed by 0 bases and V by 2 bases; bases with no gene match: 0. CDR1 is MNHEY and CDR2 is SVGAGI in the germline V gene. This CDR3 region has 14 residues. CDR3 amino acids: CASSYGQGSYEQYF. CDR3 nucleotide sequence: TGTGCCAGCAGTTACGGACAGGGCTCCTACGAGCAGTACTTC.

The chain recombines TRBV15 with TRBJ2-1, with D tentatively TRBD2 (6 bases). V was trimmed by 0 bases and J by 10 bases, leaving 16 bases between them. Germline loops: CDR1 LNHNV, CDR2 YYDKDF (reference sequence). The CDR3 has 15 amino acids. CDR3 DNA: TGTGCCACCAGCAGAGATCCCGGGGGTATTCGGGAGCAGTTCTTC. Protein product: CATSRDPGGIREQFF.

As DNA, the CDR3 is TGTGCCAGCAGCAACCGCGGGAACACAGATACGCAGTATTTT. It translates to CASSNRGNTDTQYF. The chain employs TRBV21-1 and TRBJ2-3; the D call in the table, TRBD2, was not verified against the DNA. TRBV21-1 is reported as a pseudogene. The CDR3 runs 14 residues.

The chain links TRBV30 to TRBJ2-4; 11 bases agree with TRBD1. V dropped 6 bases and J dropped 8; count of bases not matched to a gene: 9. The CDR3 is made up of 14 amino acids. Germline CDR1 is GTSNPN and CDR2 is SVGIG (reference sequence). The CDR3 nucleotides are TGTGCCTGCACAGGACAGGGGGCATTGGACATTCAGTACTTC. Translation: CACTGQGALDIQYF.

The chain combines TRBV10-3 with TRBJ1-2; a possible D gene is TRBD1 (5 bases). The V and J ends lost 2 bases and 6 bases respectively, with 10 bases between them. This CDR3 has 13 residues. Germline loops: CDR1 ENHRY, CDR2 SYGVKD. The CDR3 DNA sequence: TGTGCCATCAGTGAGAACGCGGGGGATGGCTACACCTTC. It specifies CAISENAGDGYTF.